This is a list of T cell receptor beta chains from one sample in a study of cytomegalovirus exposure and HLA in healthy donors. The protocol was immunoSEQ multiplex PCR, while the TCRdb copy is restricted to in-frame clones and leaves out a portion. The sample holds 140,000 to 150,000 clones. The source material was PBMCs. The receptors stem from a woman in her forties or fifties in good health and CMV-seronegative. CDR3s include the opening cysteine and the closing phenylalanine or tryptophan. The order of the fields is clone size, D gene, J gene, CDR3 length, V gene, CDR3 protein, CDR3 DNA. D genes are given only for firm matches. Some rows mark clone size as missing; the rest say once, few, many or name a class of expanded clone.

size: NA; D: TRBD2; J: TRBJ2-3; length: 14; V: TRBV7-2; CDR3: CASSLWRTRDTQYF; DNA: TGTGCCAGCAGCCTCTGGCGGACTAGGGATACGCAGTATTTT
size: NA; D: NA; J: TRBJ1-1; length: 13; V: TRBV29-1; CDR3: CSVGLGRNTEAFF; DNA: TGCAGCGTTGGTCTGGGGAGGAACACTGAAGCTTTCTTT
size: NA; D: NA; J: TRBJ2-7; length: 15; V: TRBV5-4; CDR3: CASSLGAGSGYEQYF; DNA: TGTGCCAGCAGCTTGGGGGCGGGGTCGGGCTACGAGCAGTACTTC
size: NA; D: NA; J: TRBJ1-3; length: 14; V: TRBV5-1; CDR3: CASSLSQGGNTIYF; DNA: TGCGCCAGCAGCTTGAGTCAGGGGGGAAACACCATATATTTT
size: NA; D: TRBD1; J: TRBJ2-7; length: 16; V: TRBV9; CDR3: CASSGGPTSKSYEQYF; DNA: TGTGCCAGCTCAGGGGGTCCCACCTCTAAATCCTACGAGCAGTACTTC
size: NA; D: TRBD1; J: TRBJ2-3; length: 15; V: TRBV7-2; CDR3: CASSTRTGRTDTQYF; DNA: TGTGCCAGCAGCACTCGGACAGGACGCACAGATACGCAGTATTTT
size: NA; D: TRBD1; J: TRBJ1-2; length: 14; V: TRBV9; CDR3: CASSSGTGGKGYTF; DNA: TGTGCCAGCAGCTCAGGGACAGGGGGCAAAGGCTACACCTTC
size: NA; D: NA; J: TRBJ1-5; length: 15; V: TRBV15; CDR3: CATSRGEYSNQPQHF; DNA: TGTGCCACCAGCAGAGGGGAGTATAGCAATCAGCCCCAGCATTTT
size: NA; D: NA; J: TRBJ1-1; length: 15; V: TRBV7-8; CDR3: CASSSKQGRNTEAFF; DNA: TGTGCCAGCAGCTCGAAGCAGGGCCGGAACACTGAAGCTTTCTTT
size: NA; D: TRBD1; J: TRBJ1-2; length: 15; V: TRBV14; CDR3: CASSTSPTGNYGYTF; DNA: TGTGCCAGCAGCACATCCCCGACAGGGAACTATGGCTACACCTTC
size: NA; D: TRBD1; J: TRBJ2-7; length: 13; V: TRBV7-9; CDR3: CASSSPDRYEQYF; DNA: TGTGCCAGCAGCTCCCCGGACAGGTACGAGCAGTACTTC
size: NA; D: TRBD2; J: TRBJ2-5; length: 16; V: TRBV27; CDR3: CASSLWVAGGAETQYF; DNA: TGTGCCAGCAGTTTATGGGTCGCGGGGGGGGCAGAGACCCAGTACTTC
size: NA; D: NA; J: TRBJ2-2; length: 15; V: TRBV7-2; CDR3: CASSLGAAYTGELFF; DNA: TGTGCCAGCAGCTTAGGGGCCGCGTACACCGGGGAGCTGTTTTTT
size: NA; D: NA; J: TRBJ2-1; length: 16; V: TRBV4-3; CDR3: CASSLEVRGKENEQFF; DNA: TGCGCCAGCAGCCTGGAAGTGAGAGGGAAAGAGAATGAGCAGTTCTTC
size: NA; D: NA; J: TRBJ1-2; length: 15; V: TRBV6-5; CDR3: CASSYVGVIFSGYTF; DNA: TGTGCCAGCAGTTACGTTGGAGTTATCTTCTCTGGCTACACCTTC
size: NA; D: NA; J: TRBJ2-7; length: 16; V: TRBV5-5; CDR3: CASSLVGAPEFDEQYF; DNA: TGTGCCAGCAGCTTGGTGGGGGCCCCGGAGTTCGACGAGCAGTACTTC
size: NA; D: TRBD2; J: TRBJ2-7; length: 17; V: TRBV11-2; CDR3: CASSLVGGLGWPYEQYF; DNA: TGTGCCAGCAGCTTAGTTGGTGGACTAGGATGGCCCTACGAGCAGTACTTC
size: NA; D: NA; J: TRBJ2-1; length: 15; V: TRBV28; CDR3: CASSRVRERVLGQFF; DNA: TGTGCCAGCAGCCGAGTGAGGGAGCGTGTTTTGGGGCAGTTCTTC
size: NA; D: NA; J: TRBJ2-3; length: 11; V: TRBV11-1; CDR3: CASSYADTQYF; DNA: TGTGCCAGCAGCTATGCGGATACGCAGTATTTT
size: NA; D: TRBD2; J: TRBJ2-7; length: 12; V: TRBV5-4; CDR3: CASSWGGYEQYF; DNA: TGTGCCAGCAGCTGGGGGGGCTACGAGCAGTACTTC
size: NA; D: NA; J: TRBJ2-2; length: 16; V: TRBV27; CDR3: CASSPSWAQNTGELFF; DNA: TGTGCCAGCAGCCCATCTTGGGCCCAGAACACCGGGGAGCTGTTTTTT
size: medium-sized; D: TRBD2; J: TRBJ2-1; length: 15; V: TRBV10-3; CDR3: CAIGTTSGAINEQFF; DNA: TGTGCCATCGGTACGACCAGCGGGGCTATTAATGAGCAGTTCTTC
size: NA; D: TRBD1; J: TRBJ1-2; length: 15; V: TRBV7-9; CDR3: CASSPSGGAFYGYTF; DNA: TGTGCCAGCAGCCCCTCAGGGGGCGCTTTCTATGGCTACACCTTC
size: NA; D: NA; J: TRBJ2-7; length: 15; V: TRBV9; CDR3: CASSPDMGSVYEQYF; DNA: TGTGCCAGCAGCCCTGATATGGGGAGTGTCTACGAGCAGTACTTC
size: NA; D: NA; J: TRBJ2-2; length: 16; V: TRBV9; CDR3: CASSFLQNRVAGELFF; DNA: TGTGCCAGCAGCTTCCTACAAAACAGGGTGGCCGGGGAGCTGTTTTTT
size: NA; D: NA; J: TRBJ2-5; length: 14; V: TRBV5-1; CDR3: CASRLSGLQETQYF; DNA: TGCGCCAGCCGCTTAAGCGGGCTCCAAGAGACCCAGTACTTC
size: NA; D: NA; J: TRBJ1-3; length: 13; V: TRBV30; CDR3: CACSSRGGNTIYF; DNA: TGTGCCTGTTCTAGCAGGGGAGGAAACACCATATATTTT
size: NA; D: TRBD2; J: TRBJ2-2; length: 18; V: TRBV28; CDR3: CASSLRSGGALIAGELFF; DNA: TGTGCCAGCAGTTTAAGGAGCGGGGGGGCCTTAATAGCCGGGGAGCTGTTTTTT
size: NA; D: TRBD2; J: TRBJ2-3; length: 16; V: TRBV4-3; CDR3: CASSQFSGRVADTQYF; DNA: TGCGCCAGCAGCCAATTTAGCGGGAGAGTAGCAGATACGCAGTATTTT
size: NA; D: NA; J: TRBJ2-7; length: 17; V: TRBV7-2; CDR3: CASSPPRGSPSSYEQYF; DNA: TGTGCCAGCAGCCCCCCGCGGGGCTCCCCGAGCTCCTACGAGCAGTACTTC
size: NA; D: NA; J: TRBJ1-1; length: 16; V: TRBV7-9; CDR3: CASSLFGPPTDTEAFF; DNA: TGTGCCAGCAGCCTCTTTGGGCCTCCCACGGACACTGAAGCTTTCTTT
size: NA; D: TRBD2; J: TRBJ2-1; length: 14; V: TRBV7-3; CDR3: CASSWWGGDNEQFF; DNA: TGTGCCAGCAGCTGGTGGGGGGGAGACAATGAGCAGTTCTTC
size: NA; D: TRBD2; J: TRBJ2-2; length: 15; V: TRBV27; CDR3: CASSLRGLGVGELFF; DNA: TGTGCCAGCAGTTTAAGGGGACTAGGGGTCGGGGAGCTGTTTTTT
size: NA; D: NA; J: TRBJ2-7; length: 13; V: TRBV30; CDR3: CAWSRGTAYEQYF; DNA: TGTGCCTGGAGTCGCGGGACAGCCTACGAGCAGTACTTC
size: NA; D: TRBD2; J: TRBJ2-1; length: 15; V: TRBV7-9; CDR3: CASSSPSGGVEEQFF; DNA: TGTGCCAGCAGCTCTCCCAGCGGGGGGGTAGAGGAGCAGTTCTTC
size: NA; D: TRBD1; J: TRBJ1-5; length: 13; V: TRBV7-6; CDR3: CASSSGQGKTQHF; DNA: TGTGCCAGCAGCTCGGGACAGGGCAAGACCCAGCATTTT
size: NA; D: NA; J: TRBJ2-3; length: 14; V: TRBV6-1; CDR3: CASTRLQGTDTQYF; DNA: TGTGCCAGCACCCGCCTACAGGGTACAGATACGCAGTATTTT
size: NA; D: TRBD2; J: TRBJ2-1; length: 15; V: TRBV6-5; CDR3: CASSYSLAGGPEQFF; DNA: TGTGCCAGCAGTTACTCGCTAGCGGGGGGGCCTGAGCAGTTCTTC
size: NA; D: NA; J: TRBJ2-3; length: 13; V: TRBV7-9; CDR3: CASSLYSTDTQYF; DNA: TGTGCCAGCAGCTTATATAGTACAGATACGCAGTATTTT
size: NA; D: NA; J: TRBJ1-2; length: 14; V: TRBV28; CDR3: CASSLNSGNYGYTF; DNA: TGTGCCAGCAGTTTAAATTCCGGGAACTATGGCTACACCTTC
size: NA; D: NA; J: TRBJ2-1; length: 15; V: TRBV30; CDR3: CAWSRNLILANEQFF; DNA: TGTGCCTGGAGTAGAAACCTTATTCTAGCCAATGAGCAGTTCTTC
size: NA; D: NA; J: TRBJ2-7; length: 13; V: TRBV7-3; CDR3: CASSLNLRGEQYF; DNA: TGTGCCAGCAGCTTAAACCTCCGGGGCGAGCAGTACTTC
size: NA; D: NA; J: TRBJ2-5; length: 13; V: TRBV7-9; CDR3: CASSLAGDETQYF; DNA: TGTGCCAGCAGCTTAGCGGGAGACGAGACCCAGTACTTC
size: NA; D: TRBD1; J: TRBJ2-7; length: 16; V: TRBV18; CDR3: CASSAFAGTGTYEQYF; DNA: TGTGCCAGCTCAGCATTCGCCGGGACAGGGACCTACGAGCAGTACTTC